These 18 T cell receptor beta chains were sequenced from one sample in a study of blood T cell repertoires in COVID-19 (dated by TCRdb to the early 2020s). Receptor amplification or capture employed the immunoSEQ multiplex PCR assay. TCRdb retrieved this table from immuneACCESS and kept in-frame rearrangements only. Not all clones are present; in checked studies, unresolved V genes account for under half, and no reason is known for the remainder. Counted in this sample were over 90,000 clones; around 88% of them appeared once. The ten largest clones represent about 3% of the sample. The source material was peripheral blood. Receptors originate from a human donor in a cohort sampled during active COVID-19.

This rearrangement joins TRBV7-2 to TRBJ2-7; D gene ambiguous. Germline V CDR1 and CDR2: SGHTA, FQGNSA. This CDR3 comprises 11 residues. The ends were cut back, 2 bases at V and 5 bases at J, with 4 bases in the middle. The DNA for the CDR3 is TGTGCCAGCAGCTTATGGCACGAGCAGTACTTC. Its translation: CASSLWHEQYF. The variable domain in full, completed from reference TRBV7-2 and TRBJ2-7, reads GAGVSQSPSNKVTEKGKDVELRCDPISGHTALYWYRQSLGQGLEFLIYFQGNSAPDKSGLPSDRFSAERTGGSVSTLTIQRTQQEDSAVYLCASSLWHEQYFGPGTRLTVT.

The CDR3 spells CSVTGQYYEQYF. In DNA form, the CDR3 reads TGCAGCGTGACGGGACAATACTACGAGCAGTACTTC. The J gene is TRBJ2-7, the V gene TRBV29-1; D may be TRBD1 (6 bases). Germline CDR1 reads SQVTM; CDR2 reads ANQGSEA. Deletions cut 6 bases from V and 3 bases from J, with 12 bases between. CDR3 length: 12 residues.

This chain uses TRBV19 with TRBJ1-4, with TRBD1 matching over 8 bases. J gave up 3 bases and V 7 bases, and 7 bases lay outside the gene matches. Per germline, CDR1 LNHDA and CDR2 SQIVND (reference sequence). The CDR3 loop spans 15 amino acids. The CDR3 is CASIRTGTANEKLFF. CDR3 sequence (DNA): TGTGCCAGTATCAGGACAGGGACAGCTAATGAAAAACTGTTTTTT.

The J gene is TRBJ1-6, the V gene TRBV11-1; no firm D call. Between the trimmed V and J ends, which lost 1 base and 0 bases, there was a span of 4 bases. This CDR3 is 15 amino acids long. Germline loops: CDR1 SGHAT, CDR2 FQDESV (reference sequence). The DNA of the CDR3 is TGTGCCAGCAGCTTAGAACTCTCCTATAATTCACCCCTCCACTTT. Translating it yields CASSLELSYNSPLHF.

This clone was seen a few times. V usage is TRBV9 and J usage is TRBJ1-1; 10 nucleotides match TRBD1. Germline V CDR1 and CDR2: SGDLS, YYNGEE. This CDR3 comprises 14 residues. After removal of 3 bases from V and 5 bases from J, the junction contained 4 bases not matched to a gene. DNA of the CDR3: TGTGCCAGCAGCGATGACAGGGGGCTAACTGAAGCTTTCTTT. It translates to CASSDDRGLTEAFF.

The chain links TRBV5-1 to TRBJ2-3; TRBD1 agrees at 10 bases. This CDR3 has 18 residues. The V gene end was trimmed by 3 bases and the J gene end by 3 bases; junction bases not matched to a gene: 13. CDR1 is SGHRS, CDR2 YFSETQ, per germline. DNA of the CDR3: TGCGCCAGCAGCTCTGTCCCGGGACAGGGGCGAGGGACAGATACGCAGTATTTT. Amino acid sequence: CASSSVPGQGRGTDTQYF. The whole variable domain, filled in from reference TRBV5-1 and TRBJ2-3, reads KAGVTQTPRYLIKTRGQQVTLSCSPISGHRSVSWYQQTPGQGLQFLFEYFSETQRNKGNFPGRFSGRQFSNSRSEMNVSTLELGDSALYLCASSSVPGQGRGTDTQYFGPGTRLTVL.

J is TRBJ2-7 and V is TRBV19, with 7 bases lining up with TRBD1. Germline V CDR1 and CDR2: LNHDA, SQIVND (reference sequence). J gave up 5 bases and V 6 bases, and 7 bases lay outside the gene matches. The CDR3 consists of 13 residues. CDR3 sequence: CASRGQGVNEQYF. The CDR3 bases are TGTGCCAGTAGAGGGCAGGGGGTCAACGAGCAGTACTTC.

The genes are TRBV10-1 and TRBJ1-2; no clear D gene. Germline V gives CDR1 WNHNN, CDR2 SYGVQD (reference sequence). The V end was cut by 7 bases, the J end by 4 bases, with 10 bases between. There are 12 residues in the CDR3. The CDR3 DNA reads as TGCGCCAGCACTGACCGTCTCTATGGCTACACCTTC. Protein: CASTDRLYGYTF.

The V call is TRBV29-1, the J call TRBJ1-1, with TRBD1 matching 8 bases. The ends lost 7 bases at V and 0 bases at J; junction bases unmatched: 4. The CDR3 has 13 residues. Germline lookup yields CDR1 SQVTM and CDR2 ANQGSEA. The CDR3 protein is CSGNRGMNTEAFF. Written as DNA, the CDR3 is TGCAGCGGGAACAGGGGGATGAACACTGAAGCTTTCTTT.

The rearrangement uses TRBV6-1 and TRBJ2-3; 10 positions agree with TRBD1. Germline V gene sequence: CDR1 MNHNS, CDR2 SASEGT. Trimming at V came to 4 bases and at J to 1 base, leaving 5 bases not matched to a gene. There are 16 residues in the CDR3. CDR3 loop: CASSGWTGGGTDTQYF. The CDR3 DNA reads TGTGCCAGCAGTGGGTGGACAGGGGGAGGCACAGATACGCAGTATTTT.

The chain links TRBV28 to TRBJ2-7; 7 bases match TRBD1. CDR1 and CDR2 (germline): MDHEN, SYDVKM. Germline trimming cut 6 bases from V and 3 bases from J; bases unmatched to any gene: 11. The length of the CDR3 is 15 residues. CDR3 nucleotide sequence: TGTGCCAGCAGCCTTCGGACGACAGGGCGCTACGAGCAGTACTTC. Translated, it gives CASSLRTTGRYEQYF.

CDR3 sequence reads: CASSRSNGREQFF. As DNA, the CDR3 is TGTGCCAGCAGCCGGTCGAATGGTCGGGAGCAGTTCTTC. The V and J genes are TRBV3-1 (or the pseudogene TRBV3-2) and TRBJ2-1; no clear D gene. V lost 4 bases to trimming and J lost 10 bases, with 14 bases between them. The CDR3 totals 13 residues. From germline, CDR1 is LGHDT and CDR2 YNNKEL (reference sequence).

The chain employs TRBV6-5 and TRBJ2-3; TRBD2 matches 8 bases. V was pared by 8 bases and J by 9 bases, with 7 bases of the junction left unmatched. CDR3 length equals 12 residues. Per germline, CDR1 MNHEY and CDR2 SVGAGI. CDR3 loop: CASYRSGGTQYF. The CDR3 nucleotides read TGTGCCAGCTATAGATCGGGAGGGACGCAGTATTTT.

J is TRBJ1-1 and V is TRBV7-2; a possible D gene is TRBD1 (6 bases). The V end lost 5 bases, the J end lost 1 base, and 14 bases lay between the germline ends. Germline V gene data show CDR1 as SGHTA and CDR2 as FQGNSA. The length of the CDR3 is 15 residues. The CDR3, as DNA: TGTGCCAGCAGCCCCGTGGACAGCCAGAACACTGAAGCTTTCTTT. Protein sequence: CASSPVDSQNTEAFF.

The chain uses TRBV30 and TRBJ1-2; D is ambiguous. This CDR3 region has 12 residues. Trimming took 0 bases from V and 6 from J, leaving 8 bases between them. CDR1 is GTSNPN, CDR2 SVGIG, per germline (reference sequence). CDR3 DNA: TGTGCCTGGAGTGTACCCGGGAATGGCTACACCTTC. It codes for CAWSVPGNGYTF.

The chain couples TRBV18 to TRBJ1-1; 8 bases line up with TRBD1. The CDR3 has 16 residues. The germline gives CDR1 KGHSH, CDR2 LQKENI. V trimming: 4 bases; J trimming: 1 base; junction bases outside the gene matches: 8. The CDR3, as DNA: TGTGCCAGCTCACGCGGGACAGGAGCCTGGAACACTGAAGCTTTCTTT. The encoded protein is CASSRGTGAWNTEAFF.

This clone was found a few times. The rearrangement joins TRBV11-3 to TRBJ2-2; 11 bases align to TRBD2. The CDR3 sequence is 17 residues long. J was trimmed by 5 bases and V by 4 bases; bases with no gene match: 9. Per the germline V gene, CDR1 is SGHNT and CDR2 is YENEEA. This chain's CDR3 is CASSSLAGGLYTGELFF. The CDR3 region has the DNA TGTGCCAGCAGCTCCTTAGCGGGGGGGCTGTATACCGGGGAGCTGTTTTTT.

DNA of the CDR3: TGTGCCAGCAGTAGGGGAGCGGGCTCACCTAATGAAAAACTGTTTTTT. Encoded protein: CASSRGAGSPNEKLFF. The rearrangement links TRBV28 to TRBJ1-4; the D gene is possibly TRBD1 (5 bases). Deletions cut 5 bases from V and 3 bases from J, with 16 bases between. Germline V gene data show CDR1 as MDHEN and CDR2 as SYDVKM. This CDR3 is 16 amino acids long.